Below, 5 T cell receptor beta chains from the same sample are listed, as sequenced in a study of blood T cell repertoires in COVID-19. Data came from immunoSEQ multiplex PCR; TCRdb stores just in-frame clones and leaves some out. The data show under 200,000 clones, with around four fifths seen just once and roughly 15% held by the top ten. Sequencing input: peripheral blood. The receptors stem from a woman aged 65 to 85 with COVID-19, enrolled during active disease.

The chain has TRBV24-1 and TRBJ2-3, with D hard to call. Trimming cost V 0 bases and J 5 bases, with 11 bases left between them. There are 15 residues in the CDR3. Germline lookup yields CDR1 KGHDR and CDR2 SFDVKD. The CDR3 bases are TGTGCCACCAGTGATTTGGAGAGCAGGTTAGATACGCAGTATTTT. This encodes CATSDLESRLDTQYF.

The chain is built from TRBV19 and TRBJ2-7; TRBD1 agrees at 7 bases. The CDR3 is made up of 14 amino acids. V lost 5 bases, J lost 0 bases, and 4 bases stayed unmatched. Looked up from germline, CDR1 is LNHDA and CDR2 is SQIVND (reference sequence). CDR3 sequence: CASSEGASSYEQYV. In DNA, the CDR3 is TGTGCCAGTAGTGAGGGGGCGAGCTCCTACGAGCAGTACGTC.

V gene TRBV11-2 combines with J gene TRBJ2-7, with 12 bases fitting TRBD1. The junction had 6 bases not matched to a gene; V was cut back by 5 bases and J by 7 bases. This CDR3 has 14 amino acids. From germline, CDR1 is SGHAT and CDR2 FQNNGV. The CDR3 sequence is CASSTGTGGWEQYV. As DNA, the CDR3 is TGTGCCAGCAGCACCGGGACAGGGGGCTGGGAGCAGTACGTC.

The chain joins TRBV2 to TRBJ2-2; D is possibly TRBD1 (5 bases). The CDR3 is made up of 11 amino acids. Germline CDR1 is SNHLY and CDR2 is FYNNEI. Trimming removed 10 bases at V and 5 bases at J, with 8 bases between. DNA for the CDR3: TGTGCCACCCAGGGTACCGGGGAGCTGTTTTTT. This gives the protein CATQGTGELFF.

The rearrangement uses TRBV2 and TRBJ2-7; D uncertain. V was trimmed by 8 bases and J by 0 bases, leaving 5 bases between them. This CDR3 contains 11 residues. Germline values: CDR1 SNHLY, CDR2 FYNNEI. The CDR3 nucleotides are TGTGCCAGCGCGTTCTCCTACGAGCAGTACTTC. Amino acids: CASAFSYEQYF.